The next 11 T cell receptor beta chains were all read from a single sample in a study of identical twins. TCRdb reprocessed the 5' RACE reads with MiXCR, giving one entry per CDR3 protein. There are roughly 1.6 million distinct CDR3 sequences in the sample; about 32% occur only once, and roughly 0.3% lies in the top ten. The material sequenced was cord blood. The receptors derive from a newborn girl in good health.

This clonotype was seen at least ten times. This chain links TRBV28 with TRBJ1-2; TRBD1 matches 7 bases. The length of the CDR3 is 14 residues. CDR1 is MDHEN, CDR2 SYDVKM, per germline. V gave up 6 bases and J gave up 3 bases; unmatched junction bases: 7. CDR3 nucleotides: TGTGCCAGCAGCCTACGACAGGGATACTATGGCTACACCTTC. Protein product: CASSLRQGYYGYTF.

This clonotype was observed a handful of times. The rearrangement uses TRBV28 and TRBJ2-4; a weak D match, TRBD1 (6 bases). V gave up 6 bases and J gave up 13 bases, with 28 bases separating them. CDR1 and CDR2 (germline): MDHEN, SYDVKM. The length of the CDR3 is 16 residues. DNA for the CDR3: TGTGCCAGCAGCTTAGGAGGACGGGACATCCTGATTCACCAGTACTTC. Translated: CASSLGGRDILIHQYF. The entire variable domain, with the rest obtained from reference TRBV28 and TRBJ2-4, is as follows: DVKVTQSSRYLVKRTGEKVFLECVQDMDHENMFWYRQDPGLGLRLIYFSYDVKMKEKGDIPEGYSVSREKKERFSLILESASTNQTSMYLCASSLGGRDILIHQYFGAGTRLSVL.

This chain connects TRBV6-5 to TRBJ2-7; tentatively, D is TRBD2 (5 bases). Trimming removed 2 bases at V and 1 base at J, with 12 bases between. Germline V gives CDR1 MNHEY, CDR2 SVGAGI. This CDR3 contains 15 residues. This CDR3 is CASSYGWGESYEQYF. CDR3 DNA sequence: TGTGCCAGCAGTTACGGGTGGGGAGAGTCCTACGAGCAGTACTTC.

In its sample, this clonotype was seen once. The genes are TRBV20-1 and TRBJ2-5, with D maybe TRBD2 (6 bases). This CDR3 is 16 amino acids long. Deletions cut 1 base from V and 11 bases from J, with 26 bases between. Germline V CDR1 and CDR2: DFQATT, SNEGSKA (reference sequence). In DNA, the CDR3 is TGCAGTGCTAGAGTCCGGCGGGGCTCGAAGGCTGATGAGCAGTACTTC. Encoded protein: CSARVRRGSKADEQYF.

This CDR3 is CSVAQGRIYEQYF. In DNA, the CDR3 is TGCAGCGTCGCCCAGGGTAGGATCTACGAGCAGTACTTC. The V and J genes are TRBV29-1 and TRBJ2-7, with a tentative D call TRBD1 (5 bases). With 6 bases removed from V and 3 bases from J, the gap between germline ends came to 15 bases. This CDR3 is 13 amino acids long. Germline CDR1 SQVTM, CDR2 ANQGSEA.

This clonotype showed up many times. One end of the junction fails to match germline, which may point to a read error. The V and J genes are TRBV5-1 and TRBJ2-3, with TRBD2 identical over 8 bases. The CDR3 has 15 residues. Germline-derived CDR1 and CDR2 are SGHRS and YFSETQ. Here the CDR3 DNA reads TGTGCCAGCAGCTTTGGGCGGGGGGGCACAGATACGCAGTATTTT. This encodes CASSFGRGGTDTQYF.

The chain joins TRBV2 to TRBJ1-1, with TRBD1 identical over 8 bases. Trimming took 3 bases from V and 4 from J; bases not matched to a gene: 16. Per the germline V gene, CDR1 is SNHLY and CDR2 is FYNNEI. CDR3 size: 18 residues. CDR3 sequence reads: CASSEAGRGRSLLTEAFF. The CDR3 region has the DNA TGTGCCAGCAGTGAGGCGGGCAGGGGGCGAAGCCTACTCACTGAAGCTTTCTTT.

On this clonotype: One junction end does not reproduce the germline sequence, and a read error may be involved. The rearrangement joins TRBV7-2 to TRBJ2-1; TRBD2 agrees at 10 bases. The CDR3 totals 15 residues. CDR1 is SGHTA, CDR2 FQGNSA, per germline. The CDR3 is CASSMTGTSANEQFF. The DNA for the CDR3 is TGCGCCAGCTCCATGACGGGGACTAGCGCCAATGAGCAGTTCTTC. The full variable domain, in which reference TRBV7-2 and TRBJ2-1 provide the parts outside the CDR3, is GAGVSQSPSNKVTEKGKDVELRCDPISGHTALYWYRQSLGQGLEFLIYFQGNSAPDKSGLPSDRFSAERTGGSVSTLTIQRTQQEDSAVYLCASSMTGTSANEQFFGPGTRLTVL.

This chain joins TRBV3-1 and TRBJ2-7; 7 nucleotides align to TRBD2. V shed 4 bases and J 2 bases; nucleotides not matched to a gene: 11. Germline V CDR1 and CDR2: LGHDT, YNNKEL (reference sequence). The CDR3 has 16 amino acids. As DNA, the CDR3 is TGTGCCAGCAGCCGAACGACTGGCGGGGGACCCTACGAGCAGTACTTC. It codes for CASSRTTGGGPYEQYF.

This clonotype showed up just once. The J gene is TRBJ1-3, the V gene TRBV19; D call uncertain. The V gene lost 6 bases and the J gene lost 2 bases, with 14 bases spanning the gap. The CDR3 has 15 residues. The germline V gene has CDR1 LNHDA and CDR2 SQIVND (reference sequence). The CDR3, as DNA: TGTGCCAGTAGATTCCTCGGGAACCCTGGAAACACCATATATTTT. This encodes CASRFLGNPGNTIYF.

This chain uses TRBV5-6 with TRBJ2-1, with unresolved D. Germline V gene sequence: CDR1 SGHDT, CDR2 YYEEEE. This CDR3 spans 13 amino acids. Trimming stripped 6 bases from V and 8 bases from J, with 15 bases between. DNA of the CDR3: TGTGCCAGCATCATCCGGAGTCGAGATGAGCAGTTCTTC. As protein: CASIIRSRDEQFF.